Listed here are 25 T cell receptor beta chains from one sample, sequenced in a study of shared clonotypes between healthy human individuals. Assay: immunoSEQ multiplex PCR; the TCRdb copy retains only in-frame clones and omits some. This sample has about 550,000 clones, with about 95% found just once. CD8 cells classed as naive were CD45RO-negative and positively selected for CCR7, excluding terminally differentiated effector memory CD45RA+ cells. The sequenced sample was naive CD8+ T cells sorted from blood. The origin of the receptors is a woman in her 30s in good health.

The chain is built from TRBV19 and TRBJ2-1; the match to TRBD1 covers 9 bases. V lost 5 bases to trimming and J lost 0 bases; unmatched junction nucleotides: 11. The germline CDR1 and CDR2 sequences are LNHDA and SQIVND (reference sequence). CDR3 size: 18 residues. The CDR3 reads CASSWDRADLGSYNEQFF. In DNA, the CDR3 is TGTGCCAGTAGTTGGGACAGGGCAGATTTGGGCTCCTACAATGAGCAGTTCTTC.

The chain joins TRBV5-4 to TRBJ2-7; 8 bases are shared with TRBD2. The CDR3 runs to 16 residues. Germline V gene data show CDR1 as SGHNT and CDR2 as YYREEE (reference sequence). Trimming took 4 bases from V and 4 from J; bases not matched to a gene: 13. CDR3 loop: CASSEGGREGRYEQYF. CDR3 in DNA: TGTGCCAGCAGCGAGGGGGGTCGGGAGGGCCGTTACGAGCAGTACTTC.

In this sample, this clone turned up once. This rearrangement joins TRBV9 to TRBJ2-2, with unresolved D. The CDR3 runs 14 residues. Trimming removed 6 bases from V and 2 bases from J, with 11 bases in between. Germline CDR1 and CDR2: SGDLS and YYNGEE. In nucleotides, the CDR3 is TGTGCCAGCATGCCTAGGCCTAACACCGGGGAGCTGTTTTTT. It yields the protein CASMPRPNTGELFF.

This clone appeared once. The chain couples TRBV5-1 to TRBJ2-7, with TRBD2 identical over 7 bases. CDR1 SGHRS and CDR2 YFSETQ come from the germline V gene. The J segment lost 5 bases and the V segment lost 2 bases, leaving 7 bases of the junction unmatched. The CDR3 is made up of 14 amino acids. The CDR3 protein is CASSLGREKDEQYF. The CDR3 coding sequence is TGCGCCAGCAGCTTAGGGAGGGAAAAGGACGAGCAGTACTTC.

The chain employs TRBV28 and TRBJ2-2; perhaps TRBD2 as D (6 bases). Trimming took 6 bases from V and 0 from J, leaving 17 bases between them. Germline-derived CDR1 and CDR2 are MDHEN and SYDVKM. The CDR3 is 17 amino acids. This CDR3 is CASSYDLARANTGELFF. The DNA for the CDR3 is TGTGCCAGCAGCTACGATCTAGCGAGAGCGAACACCGGGGAGCTGTTTTTT.

This chain connects TRBV7-9 to TRBJ1-1; D is ambiguous. Deletions cut 1 base from V and 4 bases from J, with 13 bases between. This CDR3 has 15 amino acids. Germline CDR1 is SEHNR and CDR2 is FQNEAQ (reference sequence). This CDR3 is CASSLDWEGSTEAFF. The DNA for the CDR3 is TGTGCCAGCAGCTTAGACTGGGAGGGATCCACTGAAGCTTTCTTT.

The rearrangement uses TRBV15 and TRBJ2-1, with no clear D. Germline V gives CDR1 LNHNV, CDR2 YYDKDF (reference sequence). Between the trimmed V and J ends, which lost 6 bases and 5 bases, there was a span of 8 bases. CDR3 length equals 12 residues. The CDR3 protein is CATRDRNNEQFF. As DNA, the CDR3 is TGTGCCACCAGAGACCGAAACAATGAGCAGTTCTTC.

This chain uses TRBV5-6 with TRBJ1-2; 7 nucleotides agree with TRBD1. From germline, CDR1 is SGHDT and CDR2 YYEEEE. The CDR3 length is 12 residues. V was pared by 4 bases and J by 8 bases, with 5 bases of the junction left unmatched. CDR3 residues: CASSVHRGGYTF. For the CDR3, the DNA is TGTGCCAGCAGCGTCCACAGGGGCGGCTACACCTTC.

This chain connects TRBV7-9 to TRBJ2-1, with D perhaps matching TRBD2 (6 bases). Germline values: CDR1 SEHNR, CDR2 FQNEAQ (reference sequence). Deletions cut 4 bases from V and 0 bases from J, with 10 bases between. The CDR3 sequence is 15 residues long. The CDR3 protein is CASSWGEHSYNEQFF. DNA for the CDR3: TGTGCCAGCAGCTGGGGGGAGCACTCCTACAATGAGCAGTTCTTC.

The V and J genes are TRBV29-1 and TRBJ2-5, with D possibly being TRBD1 or TRBD2 (5 bases each). Germline loops: CDR1 SQVTM, CDR2 ANQGSEA. This CDR3 region has 13 residues. Trimming shortened V by 3 bases and J by 7 bases, and 15 bases separated the two germline ends. The CDR3 DNA follows: TGCAGCGTTGAGGATCGAGGGGCTGGGACCCAGTACTTC. This sequence encodes CSVEDRGAGTQYF.

The V and J genes are TRBV23-1 and TRBJ1-4; 9 bases map to TRBD1. TRBV23-1 falls under the ORF class, with uncertain function. V trimming: 10 bases; J trimming: 5 bases; junction bases outside the gene matches: 2. CDR3 length: 12 residues. In nucleotides, the CDR3 is TGCGCCATTGACAGGGGGAATGAAAAACTGTTTTTT. This encodes CAIDRGNEKLFF.

This clone was recorded once. The V and J genes are TRBV7-9 and TRBJ1-2; 7 nucleotides agree with TRBD1. The CDR3 loop spans 14 amino acids. V was clipped by 0 bases and J by 2 bases; unmatched bases: 0. The germline V gene encodes CDR1 SEHNR and CDR2 FQNEAQ (reference sequence). CDR3 in amino acids: CASSLADRNYGYTF. DNA for the CDR3: TGTGCCAGCAGCTTAGCGGACAGGAACTATGGCTACACCTTC.

V gene TRBV5-1 combines with J gene TRBJ2-3; weak D call: TRBD2 (5 bases). The CDR3 runs to 14 residues. Germline-derived CDR1 and CDR2 are SGHRS and YFSETQ. Trimming stripped 7 bases from V and 0 bases from J, with 12 bases between. The CDR3 loop is CASSNGGSTDTQYF. DNA for the CDR3: TGCGCCAGCTCAAACGGCGGGAGCACAGATACGCAGTATTTT. Variable domain in full (rest from reference TRBV5-1 and TRBJ2-3): KAGVTQTPRYLIKTRGQQVTLSCSPISGHRSVSWYQQTPGQGLQFLFEYFSETQRNKGNFPGRFSGRQFSNSRSEMNVSTLELGDSALYLCASSNGGSTDTQYFGPGTRLTVL.

The gene calls are TRBV7-2 and TRBJ2-7; D may correspond to TRBD1 or TRBD2 (5 bases each). Germline lookup yields CDR1 SGHTA and CDR2 FQGNSA. The CDR3 is 16 amino acids. V lost 4 bases and J 5 bases, leaving 21 bases between the germline ends. CDR3 sequence reads: CASSYGPGTQGHEQYF. The CDR3 DNA is TGTGCCAGCAGCTACGGACCCGGGACCCAGGGCCACGAGCAGTACTTC.

The chain joins TRBV28 to TRBJ2-7; TRBD1 matches at 9 bases. J was trimmed by 3 bases and V by 5 bases; bases with no gene match: 5. Germline CDR1 reads MDHEN; CDR2 reads SYDVKM. The CDR3 length is 14 residues. The CDR3 reads CASSNKGQGYEQYF. The CDR3 DNA is TGTGCCAGCAGTAACAAGGGACAGGGCTACGAGCAGTACTTC.

This chain links TRBV27 with TRBJ2-7; maybe TRBD1 (6 bases). Germline loops: CDR1 MNHEY, CDR2 SMNVEV (reference sequence). V lost 3 bases and J 8 bases, leaving 14 bases between the germline ends. This CDR3 region has 13 residues. Here the CDR3 DNA reads TGTGCCAGCAGTTTCTCAGGGGTTATGCAGCAGTACTTC. This gives the protein CASSFSGVMQQYF.

The rearrangement uses TRBV7-9 and TRBJ2-7, with TRBD1 matching 8 bases. After removal of 2 bases from V and 5 bases from J, the junction contained 5 bases not matched to a gene. This CDR3 has 14 amino acids. From germline, CDR1 is SEHNR and CDR2 FQNEAQ (reference sequence). CDR3 residues: CASSLFGGQDEQYF. The CDR3 DNA reads TGTGCCAGCAGCTTATTTGGGGGACAGGACGAGCAGTACTTC.

This chain joins TRBV19 and TRBJ2-1; tentative D call: TRBD2 (6 bases). Germline V gene sequence: CDR1 LNHDA, CDR2 SQIVND (reference sequence). CDR3 length equals 15 residues. V lost 1 base to trimming and J lost 8 bases, with 15 bases between them. As DNA, the CDR3 is TGTGCCAGTAGTATAGCGGGGGAAGGATCCGATGAGCAGTTCTTC. Translating it yields CASSIAGEGSDEQFF.

V gene TRBV11-2 combines with J gene TRBJ2-5, with unresolved D. Germline values: CDR1 SGHAT, CDR2 FQNNGV. The CDR3 totals 16 residues. V lost 2 bases to trimming and J lost 0 bases, with 13 bases between them. The CDR3 DNA is TGTGCCAGCAGCTTATATGTGGGGATGTACCAAGAGACCCAGTACTTC. Translation gives CASSLYVGMYQETQYF.

V usage is TRBV5-4 and J usage is TRBJ2-7; TRBD1 matches 8 bases. Looked up from germline, CDR1 is SGHNT and CDR2 is YYREEE (reference sequence). Losses at the gene ends were 7 bases for V and 6 bases for J; bases not matched to a gene: 3. There are 11 residues in the CDR3. CDR3 loop: CASGTGGEQYF. In DNA, the CDR3 is TGTGCCAGCGGAACAGGGGGCGAGCAGTACTTC.

The chain joins TRBV11-3 to TRBJ2-1; either TRBD1 or TRBD2 may fit D (5 bases each). CDR3 size: 17 residues. Trimming left V 1 base short and J 0 bases short, with 13 bases between. CDR1 and CDR2 from the germline V gene are SGHNT and YENEEA. The CDR3 DNA reads TGTGCCAGCAGCTTAGGGGACGGGGAAGGCTCCTACAATGAGCAGTTCTTC. This sequence encodes CASSLGDGEGSYNEQFF. The variable domain in full, with the rest retrieved from reference TRBV11-3 and TRBJ2-1, is EAGVVQSPRYKIIEKKQPVAFWCNPISGHNTLYWYLQNLGQGPELLIRYENEEAVDDSQLPKDRFSAERLKGVDSTLKIQPAELGDSAVYLCASSLGDGEGSYNEQFFGPGTRLTVL.

The chain carries TRBV5-1 and TRBJ1-5, with 9 bases fitting TRBD1. The germline V gene encodes CDR1 SGHRS and CDR2 YFSETQ. The V segment lost 4 bases and the J segment 6 bases; nucleotides outside the gene matches: 5. The CDR3 loop spans 14 amino acids. Written as DNA, the CDR3 is TGCGCCAGCAGCGAGGGACAGGGAGGTCAGCCCCAGCATTTT. This gives the protein CASSEGQGGQPQHF.

On this clone: The sample contains more than one DNA sequence encoding this CDR3. This chain links TRBV14 with TRBJ2-1; a possible D gene is TRBD2 (6 bases). The CDR3 extends over 12 amino acids. V gave up 5 bases and J gave up 14 bases, with 16 bases separating them. Looked up from germline, CDR1 is SGHDN and CDR2 is FVKESK. The chain's CDR3 is CASSWGGTGEFF. CDR3 nucleotides: TGTGCCAGCAGCTGGGGTGGGACGGGGGAGTTCTTC.

The chain couples TRBV5-1 to TRBJ2-7, with 11 nucleotides matching TRBD2. The CDR3 has 17 residues. V shed 4 bases, J shed 2 bases, and the junction held 11 bases outside the gene matches. Germline V gene data show CDR1 as SGHRS and CDR2 as YFSETQ. The CDR3 nucleotides read TGCGCCAGCAGCCCCGACCCGGGACTAGCGGCACCCTACGAGCAGTACTTC. It is translated as CASSPDPGLAAPYEQYF.

The V call is TRBV13, the J call TRBJ1-1; TRBD1 might be the D (6 bases). The CDR3 sequence is 14 residues long. CDR1 and CDR2 from the germline V gene are PRHDT and FYEKMQ (reference sequence). V was pared by 0 bases and J by 11 bases, with 16 bases between. This CDR3 reads CASSLGVGAAGAFF. The CDR3 region has the DNA TGTGCCAGCAGCTTAGGCGTGGGGGCGGCTGGGGCTTTCTTT.